The sequence of this TCR beta chain was determined in a study of blood T cells in healthy people across ages (dated by TCRdb to between 2015 and 2016). Looking at the study overall: In model experiments, roughly one uniquely barcoded TCR beta cDNA molecule per two T cells was captured by template switching. Age-related changes in TCR beta repertoire diversity were measured in the study by deep sequencing normalized with unique cDNA molecular identifiers. Two additional independent replicas of 1 million unique cDNA reads from the same blood draw were analyzed for two donors (one aged 18 to 30 and one aged 80 or older). Donors were grouped into four age groups: young (average approximately 16 years), middle-aged (roughly 37), aged (about 59) and long-lived (approximately 82). To avoid experimental bias, donors of different ages were randomly spread across the sequencing lanes. The full study reports these points: There was a strong correlation between observed TCR beta diversity and the percentage of naive T cells measured by flow cytometry. Since profiling was done on bulk unsorted PBMCs, naive and antigen-experienced compartments could not be conclusively compared. Estimates of total diversity from one million sequenced T cells were regarded as lower bounds and underestimates. The long-lived group showed more naive CD4+ T cells, fewer expanded clones and increased TCR diversity than the aged group, suggesting age selection. Because the CMV infection status of the donors was unknown, age-related changes in expanded clonotypes may potentially have been confounded. Observed TCR beta diversity per million T cells fell roughly linearly with age, and a significant reduction was already apparent by age about 38.

This clonotype came up a few times. Its antigen remains unidentified. Base qualities are not provided; no much larger clone lies one nucleotide away. Libraries were made using 5' RACE. Sequencing was performed on an Illumina HiSeq 2500. The second PCR ran for about 6 to 11 cycles and used a J-beta primer mix along with a sample-barcoded 5' primer. A template-switch 5' adaptor carrying 12 random nucleotides introduced a unique molecular identifier onto each TCR beta cDNA molecule. Each sample yielded at least 3 million CDR3-containing paired-end reads. All of the RNA was converted into first-strand cDNA using the Mint cDNA synthesis kit, with a TRBC-specific oligonucleotide serving as the primer. Following uracil-DNA glycosylase treatment, a first 18-cycle PCR with universal primers M1SS and BC2_uni_R was performed on all cDNA. On the authors' methods: For normalization, 1 million high-quality reads, each with a distinct molecular identifier, were randomly selected from each sample. Instead of being binned into consensus sequences, reads with shared molecular identifiers were discarded. MiTCR, set to a Q25 quality threshold and the strictest error-elimination algorithm, was used for CDR3 identification, clonotype clustering and error correction. A nonparametric unseen species model using Euler transformation provided a lower-bound estimate of total TCR beta diversity. TCRdb's own reprocessing of the public reads used fastp at Q25 and MiXCR and kept productive beta chains. Records with the same CDR3 protein are collapsed into one entry carrying the most frequent genes and DNA. Here the V and J calls rest on TCRdb's processing, not on the authors' analysis. This sample comprises roughly 500,000 distinct CDR3 sequences, roughly 29% of them detected only once. The top ten clones comprise around 18% of the sample.

Counted from cysteine to phenylalanine, this CDR3 has 14 amino acids. The sequence is cut down to CDR3 DNA, 42 bases in frame from base 1. Trimming removed 4 bases from V and 0 bases from J, leaving 13 bases between the germline ends. CDR1 is given as SQVTM and CDR2 as ANQGSEA, both from the germline V gene. The roughly 39 donors, aged about 6 to 90 years, were systemically healthy Caucasian individuals from Russia. Each donor gave about 11 milliliters of peripheral blood, drawn into EDTA-treated Vacutainer tubes. PBMCs were isolated by Ficoll-Paque density-gradient centrifugation, with at least 7 million obtained per sample. Total RNA was extracted from PBMCs with Trizol reagent, with at least 5.5 micrograms obtained per sample. For every donor, flow cytometry on a PBMC aliquot measured the percentage of naive CD45RAhigh/CD27high T cells.

Input material: blood. The sequence was obtained from a woman between 65 and 79 years old in good health. The chain employs TRBV29-1 and TRBJ2-7; TRBD1 is a weak D gene call, 5 bases matching. The DNA is TGCAGCGTTGTTGTGCAGGGAAGCTCCTACGAGCAGTACTTC. Its protein product is CSVVVQGSSYEQYF.